The TCR beta chain described here comes from a study of regulatory T cells in long-lasting Graves disease. Study background: The antithyroid drugs taken by newly diagnosed Graves' patients had been used for under 3 months. Whole-study results and caveats: In persistent patients, shared public clonotypes (over 2,500) outnumbered those in new patients (966).

Relying on iRepertoire HTBI primers and Arm-PCR of CDR3 regions, the team built TCR beta libraries. MiXCR was run by TCRdb on the multiplex PCR reads, yielding one entry per CDR3 protein. Of approximately 310,000 distinct CDR3 sequences detected, about 18% appear once; the ten largest clones hold about 39%. This clonotype has ten or more counts. Its antigen remains unknown. As for time point: newly diagnosed GD, antithyroid drugs for less than 3 months. PBMCs were the source of the RNA used for TCR sequencing. Peripheral blood, 7.5 to 9.5 milliliters per patient, was collected in EDTA tubes. The sequence was obtained from a female donor with Graves disease. This specimen was peripheral blood mononuclear cells (PBMCs), taken at new diagnosis, from a patient treated with antithyroid drugs.

CDR3 nucleotides: TGTGCCAGCAGCCAAGATTTGGGCAAGCGCGAGCAGTACTTC. Its translation: CASSQDLGKREQYF. V and J are TRBV14 and TRBJ2-7, with D uncertain. CDR1 SGHDN and CDR2 FVKESK come from the germline V gene. V was clipped by 0 bases and J by 6 bases, with 12 bases between them. The CDR3 consists of 14 residues.